This T cell receptor beta chain was sequenced in a study of T-cell memory formation after mild COVID-19. Study-level points and caveats: CD4+ bias marked clones expanding day 15 to 37, unlike balanced contracting clones. Contracting CD4+ clones sat mainly in CM and EM; CD8+ in EMRA.

This clonotype was detected a few times. Its antigen is undetermined. The CDR3 is made up of 15 amino acids. Trimming took 7 bases from V and 0 from J, leaving 12 bases between them. TCRdb re-called the 5' RACE reads with MiXCR, one entry per CDR3 protein. This table holds roughly 150,000 distinct CDR3 sequences, about an eighth found once. This receptor was identified in a man aged 18 to 30 who had mild COVID-19 (a few samples of this study predate the infection). Cell type and time point are not known. What was sequenced was PBMCs or a T cell subset sorted from them (not recorded which). The chain recombines TRBV12-3 or TRBV12-4 with TRBJ2-2; a possible D gene is TRBD1 (5 bases). In DNA, the CDR3 is TGTGCCAGCAAGGGGTCCGGTTCGAACACCGGGGAGCTGTTTTTT. Translating it yields CASKGSGSNTGELFF.